This T cell receptor beta chain is drawn from a study of radiation and T cells in renal cell carcinoma. Time point given: baseline pretreatment blood. The treatment is: 15 Gy SBRT to primary tumor, nephrectomy 4 weeks later. The tumor was a clear cell renal cell carcinoma. Deletions cut 6 bases from V and 2 bases from J, with 19 bases between. In germline, CDR1 is MGHDK, CDR2 SYGVNS. The CDR3 totals 16 residues. Here immunoSEQ multiplex PCR was the method, and the copy in TCRdb shows in-frame clones only, minus some. Of over 85,000 clones listed, 82% are singletons. The rearrangement joins TRBV25-1 to TRBJ2-5; possibly TRBD1 for D (6 bases). This specimen consisted of blood, obtained from a patient whose treatment included radiotherapy and nephrectomy. This TCR came from a man aged 55 to 69 with renal cell carcinoma. CDR3 in amino acids: CASRRTGQPRQETQYF. The CDR3 DNA is TGTGCCAGCAGGCGAACCGGACAGCCGCGTCAAGAGACCCAGTACTTC. The full variable domain, in which reference TRBV25-1 and TRBJ2-5 provide the parts outside the CDR3, is EADIYQTPRYLVIGTGKKITLECSQTMGHDKMYWYQQDPGMELHLIHYSYGVNSTEKGDLSSESTVSRIRTEHFPLTLESARPSHTSQYLCASRRTGQPRQETQYFGPGTRLLVL.